One sample yielded the 9 T cell receptor beta chains listed below, sequenced in a study of identical twins. TCRdb re-analysed the 5' RACE reads in MiXCR, keeping a single row per CDR3 protein. The profile covers 400,000 to 550,000 distinct CDR3 sequences, with 22% appearing a single time and around 0.9% taken by the ten largest. These same data were also listed under a study on T cells expressing NK-cell markers.

The sequenced sample was CD4+ T cells sorted from blood. All receptors derive from a woman aged 18-30 years in good health.

This clonotype was seen only a few times. This chain joins TRBV10-3 and TRBJ2-7; D may be TRBD1 (5 bases). The CDR3 sequence is 14 residues long. CDR1 is ENHRY and CDR2 is SYGVKD in the germline V gene. V lost 5 bases and J lost 0, with 11 bases in between. The CDR3 here is CAISTRQPSYEQYF. In nucleotides, the CDR3 is TGTGCCATCAGTACGAGACAGCCCTCCTACGAGCAGTACTTC.

The chain links TRBV20-1 to TRBJ2-1, with 7 bases that match TRBD1. Germline V lookup: CDR1 DFQATT, CDR2 SNEGSKA (reference sequence). Unmatched junction bases numbered 0, after V lost 1 base and J lost 0 bases. The CDR3 runs to 14 residues. The CDR3 spells CSARGTGSYNEQFF. The DNA of the CDR3 is TGCAGTGCTAGAGGGACAGGCTCCTACAATGAGCAGTTCTTC.

This chain joins TRBV18 and TRBJ1-4, with a weak D call TRBD1 (5 bases). The CDR3 is 15 residues long. V lost 2 bases to trimming and J lost 8 bases, with 15 bases between them. Germline-derived CDR1 and CDR2 are KGHSH and LQKENI. CDR3 in DNA: TGTGCCAGCTCACCATCGGGACTTAGCGGGGAAAAACTGTTTTTT. This sequence encodes CASSPSGLSGEKLFF.

The chain links TRBV7-2 to TRBJ2-1; weak D call: TRBD1 (6 bases). V was pared by 5 bases and J by 6 bases, with 14 bases between. Germline values: CDR1 SGHTA, CDR2 FQGNSA. The CDR3 sequence is 14 residues long. The chain's CDR3 is CASSGVRGSNEQFF. CDR3 bases: TGTGCCAGCAGCGGGGTGAGGGGGAGCAATGAGCAGTTCTTC.

The V call is TRBV6-6, the J call TRBJ1-4; D is uncertain. Trimming removed 8 bases from V and 4 bases from J, with 11 bases in between. Germline V gene lookup returns CDR1 MNHNY and CDR2 SVGAGI (reference sequence). This CDR3 region has 13 residues. This chain's CDR3 is CASARSYNEKLFF. The DNA for the CDR3 is TGTGCCAGCGCCCGGAGTTATAATGAAAAACTGTTTTTT.

The chain has TRBV3-1 and TRBJ2-3; perhaps TRBD2 as D (6 bases). The germline CDR1 and CDR2 sequences are LGHDT and YNNKEL (reference sequence). V lost 6 bases and J 7 bases, leaving 11 bases between the germline ends. This CDR3 has 12 amino acids. CDR3 in DNA: TGTGCCAGCAGTGGGGGGTGGAATACGCAGTATTTT. It specifies CASSGGWNTQYF.

This chain uses TRBV9 with TRBJ2-3; D is perhaps TRBD1 (5 bases). V shed 0 bases and J shed 5 bases, with 16 bases lying between them. There are 16 residues in the CDR3. Germline V CDR1 and CDR2: SGDLS, YYNGEE. The CDR3, as DNA: TGTGCCAGCAGCGTAGCTGTTGGGGCCTACCTAGATACGCAGTATTTT. Protein product: CASSVAVGAYLDTQYF.

This clonotype was counted between two and nine times. The chain employs TRBV4-3 and TRBJ2-1, with D perhaps matching TRBD2 (5 bases). CDR3 length: 15 residues. Trimming stripped 0 bases from V and 10 bases from J, with 16 bases between. CDR1 is LGHNA, CDR2 YSLEER, per germline. The CDR3 DNA follows: TGCGCCAGCAGCCAAGATAATATATGGTCGGGAGAGCAGTTCTTC. Protein product: CASSQDNIWSGEQFF.

The gene calls are TRBV20-1 and TRBJ1-1, with 7 nucleotides matching TRBD1. Germline CDR1 is DFQATT and CDR2 is SNEGSKA (reference sequence). This CDR3 comprises 13 residues. J gave up 1 base and V 5 bases, and 4 bases lay outside the gene matches. CDR3 sequence: CSAVGQQNTEAFF. The DNA for the CDR3 is TGCAGTGCTGTGGGACAGCAGAACACTGAAGCTTTCTTT.